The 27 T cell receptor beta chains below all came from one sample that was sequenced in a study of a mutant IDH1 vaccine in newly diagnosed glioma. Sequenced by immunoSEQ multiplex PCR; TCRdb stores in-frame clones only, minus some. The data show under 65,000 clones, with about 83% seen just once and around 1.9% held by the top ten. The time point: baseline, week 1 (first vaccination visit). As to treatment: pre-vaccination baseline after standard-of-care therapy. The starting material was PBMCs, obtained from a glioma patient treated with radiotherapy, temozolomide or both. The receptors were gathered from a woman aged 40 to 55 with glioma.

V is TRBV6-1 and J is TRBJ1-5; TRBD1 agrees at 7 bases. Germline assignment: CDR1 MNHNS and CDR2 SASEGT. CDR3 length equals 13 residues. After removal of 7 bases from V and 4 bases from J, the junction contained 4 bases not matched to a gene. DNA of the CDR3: TGTGCCAGCATGACAGGGTATAATCAGCCCCAGCATTTT. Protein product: CASMTGYNQPQHF.

The CDR3 is CASRTRTYEQYF. Here the CDR3 DNA reads TGTGCCAGCAGAACCCGGACTTACGAGCAGTACTTC. This chain uses TRBV6-5 with TRBJ2-5; D is perhaps TRBD2 (5 bases). With the DNA end fitting TRBJ2-7 better, the J assignment may be wrong. The CDR3 runs 12 residues. Per the germline V gene, CDR1 is MNHEY and CDR2 is SVGAGI.

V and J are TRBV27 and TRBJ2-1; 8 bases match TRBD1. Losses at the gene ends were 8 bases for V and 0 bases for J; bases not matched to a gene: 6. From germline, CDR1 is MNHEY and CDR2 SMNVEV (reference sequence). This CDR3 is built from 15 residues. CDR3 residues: CASARTGGSYNEQFF. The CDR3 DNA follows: TGTGCCAGCGCCCGCACAGGGGGCTCCTACAATGAGCAGTTCTTC.

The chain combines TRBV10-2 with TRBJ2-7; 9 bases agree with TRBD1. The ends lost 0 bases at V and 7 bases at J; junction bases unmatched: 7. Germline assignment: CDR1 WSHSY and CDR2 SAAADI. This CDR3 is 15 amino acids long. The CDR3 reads CASSESWDRVQEQYF. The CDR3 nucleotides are TGCGCCAGCAGTGAGTCGTGGGACAGGGTTCAAGAGCAGTACTTC.

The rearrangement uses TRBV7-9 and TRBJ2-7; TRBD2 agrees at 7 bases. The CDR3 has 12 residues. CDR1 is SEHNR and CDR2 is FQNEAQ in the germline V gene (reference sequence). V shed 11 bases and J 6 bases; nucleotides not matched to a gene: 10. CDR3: CAWEGVLSEQYF. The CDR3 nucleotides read TGTGCCTGGGAGGGAGTATTAAGCGAGCAGTACTTC. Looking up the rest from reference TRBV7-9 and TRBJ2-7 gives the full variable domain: DTGVSQNPRHKITKRGQNVTFRCDPISEHNRLYWYRQTLGQGPEFLTYFQNEAQLEKSRLLSDRFSAERPKGSFSTLEIQRTEQGDSAMYLCAWEGVLSEQYFGPGTRLTVT.

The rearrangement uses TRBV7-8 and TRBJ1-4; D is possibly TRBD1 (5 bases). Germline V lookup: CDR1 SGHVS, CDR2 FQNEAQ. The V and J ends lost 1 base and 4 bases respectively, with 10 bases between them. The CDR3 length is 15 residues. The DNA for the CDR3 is TGTGCCAGCAGCTTAGGTCAGGGCTTTAATGAAAAACTGTTTTTT. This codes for CASSLGQGFNEKLFF.

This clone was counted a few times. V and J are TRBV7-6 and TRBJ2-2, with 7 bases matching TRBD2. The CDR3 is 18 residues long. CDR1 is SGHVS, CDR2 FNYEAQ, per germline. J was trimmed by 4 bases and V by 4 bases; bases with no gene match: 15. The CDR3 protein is CASSWARSGEGGTGELFF. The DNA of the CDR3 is TGTGCCAGCAGCTGGGCGAGGAGTGGGGAGGGTGGCACCGGGGAGCTGTTTTTT.

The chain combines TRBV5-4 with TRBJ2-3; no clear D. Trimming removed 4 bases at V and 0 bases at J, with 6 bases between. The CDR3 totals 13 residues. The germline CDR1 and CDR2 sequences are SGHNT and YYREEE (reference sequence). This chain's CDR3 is CASSTTSTDTQYF. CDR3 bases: TGTGCCAGCAGCACGACTAGCACAGATACGCAGTATTTT.

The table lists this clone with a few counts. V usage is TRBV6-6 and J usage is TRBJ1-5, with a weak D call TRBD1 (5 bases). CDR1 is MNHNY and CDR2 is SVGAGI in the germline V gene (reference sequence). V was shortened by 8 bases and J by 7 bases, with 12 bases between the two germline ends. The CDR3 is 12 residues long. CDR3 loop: CASVRGDQPQHF. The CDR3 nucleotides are TGTGCCAGCGTTCGGGGGGACCAGCCCCAGCATTTT.

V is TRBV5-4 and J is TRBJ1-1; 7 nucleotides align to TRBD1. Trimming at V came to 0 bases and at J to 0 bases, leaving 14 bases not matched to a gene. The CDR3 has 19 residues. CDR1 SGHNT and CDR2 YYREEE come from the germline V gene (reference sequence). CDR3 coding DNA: TGTGCCAGCAGCTTGGGGTTCATAGAGACAGGGAACATGAACACTGAAGCTTTCTTT. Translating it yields CASSLGFIETGNMNTEAFF.

The CDR3: CASMGTQSSYEQYF. Written as DNA, the CDR3 is TGTGCCAGCATGGGGACCCAGAGCTCCTACGAGCAGTACTTC. The chain joins TRBV6-6 to TRBJ2-5, with D tentatively TRBD1 or TRBD2 (5 bases each). The tail of the sequence fits TRBJ2-7 better, so the J call may be wrong. The CDR3 has 14 amino acids. Germline values: CDR1 MNHNY, CDR2 SVGAGI (reference sequence).

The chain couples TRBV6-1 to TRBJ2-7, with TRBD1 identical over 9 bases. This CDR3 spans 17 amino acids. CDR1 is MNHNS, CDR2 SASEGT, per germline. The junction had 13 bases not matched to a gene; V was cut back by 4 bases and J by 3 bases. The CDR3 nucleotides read TGTGCCAGCAGTGCCCCCCTAGGGGACAGGGTCCTCTACGAGCAGTACTTC. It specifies CASSAPLGDRVLYEQYF.

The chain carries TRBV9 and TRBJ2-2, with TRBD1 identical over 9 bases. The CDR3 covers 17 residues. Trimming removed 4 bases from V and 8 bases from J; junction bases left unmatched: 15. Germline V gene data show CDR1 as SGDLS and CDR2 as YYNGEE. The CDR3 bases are TGTGCCAGCAGCACCCCGGGACAGGGTCGTTTTATAGGGGAGCTGTTTTTT. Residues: CASSTPGQGRFIGELFF. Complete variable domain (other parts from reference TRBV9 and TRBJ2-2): DSGVTQTPKHLITATGQRVTLRCSPRSGDLSVYWYQQSLDQGLQFLIQYYNGEERAKGNILERFSAQQFPDLHSELNLSSLELGDSALYFCASSTPGQGRFIGELFFGEGSRLTVL.

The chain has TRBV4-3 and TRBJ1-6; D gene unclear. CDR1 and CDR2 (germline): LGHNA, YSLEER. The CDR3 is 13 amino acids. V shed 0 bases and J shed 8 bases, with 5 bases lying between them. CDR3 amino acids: CASSQDLYSPLHF. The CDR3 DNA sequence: TGCGCCAGCAGCCAAGATTTGTATTCACCCCTCCACTTT.

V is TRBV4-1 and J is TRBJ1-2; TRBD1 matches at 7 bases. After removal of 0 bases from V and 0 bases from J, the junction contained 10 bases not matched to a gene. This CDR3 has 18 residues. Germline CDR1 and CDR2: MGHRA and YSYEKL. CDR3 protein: CASSQETPEQGTNYGYTF. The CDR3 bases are TGCGCCAGCAGCCAAGAAACTCCTGAACAGGGGACTAACTATGGCTACACCTTC.

CDR3 sequence (DNA): TGTGCCAGTGGAGGGGCTTCCTACGAGCAGTACTTC. Protein: CASGGASYEQYF. The rearrangement uses TRBV6-5 and TRBJ2-7, with a weak D call TRBD2 (6 bases). The CDR3 covers 12 residues. Germline V gene lookup returns CDR1 MNHEY and CDR2 SVGAGI. Trimming left V 9 bases short and J 1 base short, with 10 bases between.

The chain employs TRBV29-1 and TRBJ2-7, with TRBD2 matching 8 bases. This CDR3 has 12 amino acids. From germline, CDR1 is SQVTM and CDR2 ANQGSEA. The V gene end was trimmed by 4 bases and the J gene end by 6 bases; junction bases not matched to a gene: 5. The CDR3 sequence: CSVGISGVEQYF. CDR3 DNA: TGCAGCGTTGGAATTAGCGGGGTCGAGCAGTACTTC.

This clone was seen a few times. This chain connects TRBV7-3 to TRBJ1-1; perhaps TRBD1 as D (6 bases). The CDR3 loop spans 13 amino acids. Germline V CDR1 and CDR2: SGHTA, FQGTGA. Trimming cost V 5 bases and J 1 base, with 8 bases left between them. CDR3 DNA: TGTGCCAGCAGCCAGGACAGGAACACTGAAGCTTTCTTT. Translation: CASSQDRNTEAFF.

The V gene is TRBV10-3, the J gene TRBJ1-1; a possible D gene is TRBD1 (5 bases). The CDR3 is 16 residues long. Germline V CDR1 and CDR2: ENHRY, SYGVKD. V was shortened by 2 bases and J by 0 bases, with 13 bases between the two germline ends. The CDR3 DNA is TGTGCCATCAGTGAGGACCCCGGGACGGTGAACACTGAAGCTTTCTTT. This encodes CAISEDPGTVNTEAFF.

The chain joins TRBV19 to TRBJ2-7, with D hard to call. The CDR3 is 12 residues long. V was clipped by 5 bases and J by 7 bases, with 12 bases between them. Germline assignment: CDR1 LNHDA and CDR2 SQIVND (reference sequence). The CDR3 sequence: CASSQGPLEQYF. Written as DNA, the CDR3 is TGTGCCAGTAGTCAAGGACCTTTGGAGCAGTACTTC. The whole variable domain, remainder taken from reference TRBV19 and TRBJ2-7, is DGGITQSPKYLFRKEGQNVTLSCEQNLNHDAMYWYRQDPGQGLRLIYYSQIVNDFQKGDIAEGYSVSREKKESFPLTVTSAQKNPTAFYLCASSQGPLEQYFGPGTRLTVT.

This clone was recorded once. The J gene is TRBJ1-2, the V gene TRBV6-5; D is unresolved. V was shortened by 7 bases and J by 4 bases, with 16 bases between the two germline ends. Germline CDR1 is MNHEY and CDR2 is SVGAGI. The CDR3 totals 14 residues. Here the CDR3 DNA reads TGTGCCAGCAATGTAGGCCCCAGACCCTATGGCTACACCTTC. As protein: CASNVGPRPYGYTF.

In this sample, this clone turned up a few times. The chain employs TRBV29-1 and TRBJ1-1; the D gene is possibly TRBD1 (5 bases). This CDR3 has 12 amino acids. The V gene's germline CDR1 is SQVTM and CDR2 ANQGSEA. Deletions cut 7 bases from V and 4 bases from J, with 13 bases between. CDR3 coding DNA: TGCAGCGCCTGGGGCTTAGGCACTGAAGCTTTCTTT. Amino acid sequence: CSAWGLGTEAFF. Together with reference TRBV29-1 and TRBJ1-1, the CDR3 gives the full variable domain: SAVISQKPSRDICQRGTSLTIQCQVDSQVTMMFWYRQQPGQSLTLIATANQGSEATYESGFVIDKFPISRPNLTFSTLTVSNMSPEDSSIYLCSAWGLGTEAFFGQGTRLTVV.

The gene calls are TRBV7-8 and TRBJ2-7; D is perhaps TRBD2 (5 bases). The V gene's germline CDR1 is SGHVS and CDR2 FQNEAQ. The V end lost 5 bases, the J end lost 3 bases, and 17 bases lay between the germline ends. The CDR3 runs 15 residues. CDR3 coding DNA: TGTGCCAGCAGCGAGGCCCACCGGGGTAACTACGAGCAGTACTTC. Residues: CASSEAHRGNYEQYF. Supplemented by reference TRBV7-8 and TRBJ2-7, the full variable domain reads GAGVSQSPRYKVAKRGQDVALRCDPISGHVSLFWYQQALGQGPEFLTYFQNEAQLDKSGLPSDRFFAERPEGSVSTLKIQRTQQEDSAVYLCASSEAHRGNYEQYFGPGTRLTVT.

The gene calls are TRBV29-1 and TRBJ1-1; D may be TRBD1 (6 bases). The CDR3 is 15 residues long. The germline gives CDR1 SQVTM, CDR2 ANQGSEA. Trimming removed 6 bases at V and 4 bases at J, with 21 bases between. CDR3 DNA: TGCAGCGTCGGTGTAGGGGCAGGGGAAGGCACTGAAGCTTTCTTT. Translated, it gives CSVGVGAGEGTEAFF.

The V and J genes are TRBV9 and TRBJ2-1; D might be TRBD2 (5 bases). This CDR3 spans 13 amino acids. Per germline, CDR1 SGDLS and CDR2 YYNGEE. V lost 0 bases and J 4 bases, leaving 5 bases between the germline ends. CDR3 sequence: CASSVGTYNEQFF. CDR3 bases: TGTGCCAGCAGCGTAGGGACTTACAATGAGCAGTTCTTC.

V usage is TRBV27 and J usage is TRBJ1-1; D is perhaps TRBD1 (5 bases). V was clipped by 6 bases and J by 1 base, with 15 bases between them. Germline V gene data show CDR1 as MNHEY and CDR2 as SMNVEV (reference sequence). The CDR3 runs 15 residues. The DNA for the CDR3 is TGTGCCAGCAGCCCCTGGGTGGGGCCGAACACTGAAGCTTTCTTT. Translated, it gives CASSPWVGPNTEAFF.

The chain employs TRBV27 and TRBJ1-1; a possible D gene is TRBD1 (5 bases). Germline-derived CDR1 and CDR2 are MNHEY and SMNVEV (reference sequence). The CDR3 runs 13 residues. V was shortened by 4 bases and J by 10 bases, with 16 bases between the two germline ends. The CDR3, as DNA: TGTGCCAGCAGTTACCCACCGGAGGGGCGAGCTTTCTTT. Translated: CASSYPPEGRAFF.